This T cell receptor beta chain came from a study of blood T cell repertoires in COVID-19. Background on the study: T cells, B-cell-depleted T cells, or PBMCs supplied cDNA or gDNA.

In germline, CDR1 is SGDLS, CDR2 YYNGEE. This CDR3 has 17 residues. Losses at the gene ends were 0 bases for V and 7 bases for J; bases not matched to a gene: 5. Authors' processing steps: Estimates of nucleated cell counts were drawn from the amplification of reference gene primers. Here immunoSEQ multiplex PCR was the method, and the copy in TCRdb shows in-frame clones only, minus some. V and J calls plus clone size are reproduced from that table; the DNA served to infer D and trimming. The sample holds some 210,000 clones, about 88% seen once. The V gene is TRBV9, the J gene TRBJ1-6, with TRBD1 identical over 12 bases. The origin of this receptor is a woman aged 40 to 49 who had recovered from COVID-19. Sequenced input: peripheral blood. This chain's CDR3 is CASSVASGQGANSPLHF. In DNA, the CDR3 is TGTGCCAGCAGCGTAGCCTCGGGACAGGGGGCGAATTCACCCCTCCACTTT. Supplemented by reference TRBV9 and TRBJ1-6, the full variable domain reads DSGVTQTPKHLITATGQRVTLRCSPRSGDLSVYWYQQSLDQGLQFLIQYYNGEERAKGNILERFSAQQFPDLHSELNLSSLELGDSALYFCASSVASGQGANSPLHFGNGTRLTVT.